This entry features one TCR beta chain sequence. The sample belongs to a study of blood T cell repertoires in COVID-19. About the study: From the United States, Italy and Spain came samples of acute and convalescent COVID-19. From T cells, B-cell-depleted T cells, or PBMCs came the material, which was cDNA or gDNA.

The CDR3 length is 15 residues. Germline CDR1 reads SSHAT; CDR2 reads FNYEAQ (reference sequence). V was clipped by 3 bases and J by 4 bases, with 10 bases between them. In the original processing: Reference gene primer amplification gave estimated nucleated cell counts. Libraries were prepared by immunoSEQ multiplex PCR; TCRdb keeps only in-frame clonotypes and omits some of them. Clonal size and the V and J genes are those of that table, whereas D and trimming came from the DNA. Altogether some 280,000 clones are present, over 75% being singletons, with the ten largest covering 12%. The sample comprised peripheral blood. V is TRBV7-7 and J is TRBJ2-6; no firm D call. The sequence derives from a woman aged 55-70 years with acute or convalescent COVID-19. The CDR3 loop is CASSFGGAGANVLTF. The CDR3 DNA reads as TGTGCCAGCAGCTTCGGTGGAGCAGGGGCCAACGTCCTGACTTTC.